The 22 T cell receptor beta chains listed next were all sequenced from one sample in a study of T-cell reconstitution after alpha-beta-depleted transplantation in children. Preparing the TCRbeta library involved the use of unique molecular identifiers. TCRdb ran MiXCR on the PCR reads and lists one entry per CDR3 protein. The data show a few hundred thousand distinct CDR3 sequences, with about a tenth seen just once and around 2.5% held by the top ten. The sequenced sample was PBMCs from the stem cell graft donor, obtained from the stem cell graft. Receptors originate from a human donor who donated a stem cell graft to a child with acute lymphoblastic leukemia.

The chain carries TRBV7-9 and TRBJ2-7; D ambiguous. The CDR3 sequence is 11 residues long. Trimming cost V 3 bases and J 5 bases, with 5 bases left between them. Germline V gene sequence: CDR1 SEHNR, CDR2 FQNEAQ (reference sequence). The CDR3 bases are TGTGCCAGCAGCTTGTTCAACGAGCAGTACTTC. Protein sequence: CASSLFNEQYF. Drawing the rest from reference TRBV7-9 and TRBJ2-7, the complete variable domain is DTGVSQNPRHKITKRGQNVTFRCDPISEHNRLYWYRQTLGQGPEFLTYFQNEAQLEKSRLLSDRFSAERPKGSFSTLEIQRTEQGDSAMYLCASSLFNEQYFGPGTRLTVT.

This clonotype appeared a few times. V and J are TRBV12-3 or TRBV12-4 and TRBJ1-5, with TRBD1 as a possible D gene (5 bases). This CDR3 is 16 amino acids long. Trimming cost V 5 bases and J 1 base, with 15 bases left between them. The CDR3 is CASSVSGSSSNQPQHF. The CDR3 bases are TGTGCCAGCAGTGTTTCAGGGTCAAGCAGCAATCAGCCCCAGCATTTT.

This clonotype has a handful of counts. This chain connects TRBV27 to TRBJ2-4; D not certain. This CDR3 region has 16 residues. Between the trimmed V and J ends, which lost 6 bases and 0 bases, there was a span of 15 bases. The germline gives CDR1 MNHEY, CDR2 SMNVEV (reference sequence). CDR3 protein: CASRPGPLLAKNIQYF. In nucleotides, the CDR3 is TGTGCCAGCAGGCCTGGACCGTTACTAGCCAAAAACATTCAGTACTTC.

The chain has TRBV19 and TRBJ2-5, with 7 bases lining up with TRBD1. V was pared by 4 bases and J by 3 bases, with 5 bases of the junction left unmatched. Germline lookup yields CDR1 LNHDA and CDR2 SQIVND (reference sequence). The CDR3 covers 14 residues. The CDR3 nucleotides read TGTGCCAGTAGTACCCCTGGGACAGAAGAGACCCAGTACTTC. Its translation: CASSTPGTEETQYF.

This rearrangement joins TRBV4-2 to TRBJ2-7; perhaps D is TRBD1 or TRBD2 (5 bases each). Germline V lookup: CDR1 LGHNA, CDR2 YNFKEQ. The CDR3 is made up of 15 amino acids. Trimming left V 0 bases short and J 3 bases short, with 12 bases between. CDR3 loop: CASSQDPGTGYEQYF. DNA for the CDR3: TGTGCCAGCAGCCAAGATCCCGGGACCGGCTACGAGCAGTACTTC.

The rearrangement links TRBV11-2 to TRBJ2-1; 16 bases line up with TRBD2. The CDR3 sequence is 19 residues long. Germline CDR1 SGHAT, CDR2 FQNNGV. Unmatched junction bases numbered 5, after V lost 0 bases and J lost 3 bases. The CDR3 coding sequence is TGTGCCAGCAGCTTAGATGGGACTAGCGGGAGGGCCGTCTACAATGAGCAGTTCTTC. Amino acid sequence: CASSLDGTSGRAVYNEQFF.

This clonotype was seen a few times. The chain recombines TRBV4-3 with TRBJ1-3; D is ambiguous. The CDR3 totals 16 residues. Trimming left V 0 bases short and J 0 bases short, with 9 bases between. From germline, CDR1 is LGHNA and CDR2 YSLEER. CDR3: CASSQEGTLSGNTIYF. The CDR3 nucleotides are TGCGCCAGCAGCCAAGAGGGAACTCTCTCTGGAAACACCATATATTTT.

In its sample, this clonotype was seen many times. This CDR3 is CSARTRGGRRDWDSYEQYF. The CDR3, as DNA: TGCAGTGCTAGAACAAGGGGGGGACGCCGGGACTGGGACTCCTACGAGCAGTACTTC. The chain carries TRBV20-1 and TRBJ2-7; the D gene is possibly TRBD2 (7 bases). Trimming removed 2 bases at V and 0 bases at J, with 26 bases between. In germline, CDR1 is DFQATT, CDR2 SNEGSKA (reference sequence). There are 19 residues in the CDR3.

V gene TRBV4-3 combines with J gene TRBJ2-3; 7 positions agree with TRBD2. Germline CDR1 LGHNA, CDR2 YSLEER. The CDR3 length is 16 residues. V shed 3 bases, J shed 4 bases, and the junction held 10 bases outside the gene matches. The CDR3 DNA reads as TGCGCCAGCAGCCAGAGGCTAGCGGACCCTGCAGATACGCAGTATTTT. Protein: CASSQRLADPADTQYF.

The CDR3 DNA sequence: TGTGCCAGCAGCCCCCCCCGGGAGGGAGGCACAGATACGCAGTATTTT. The encoded protein is CASSPPREGGTDTQYF. The V and J genes are TRBV4-2 and TRBJ2-3, with 8 bases aligning to TRBD2. The CDR3 is 16 amino acids. V gave up 4 bases and J gave up 1 base; unmatched junction bases: 7. The V gene's germline CDR1 is LGHNA and CDR2 YNFKEQ.

This chain connects TRBV5-5 to TRBJ1-5, with TRBD1 matching 9 bases. Per the germline V gene, CDR1 is SGHKS and CDR2 is YYEKEE (reference sequence). V gave up 2 bases and J gave up 5 bases; unmatched junction bases: 14. The CDR3 has 18 residues. In DNA form, the CDR3 reads TGTGCCAGCAGCTTTGCTCCTCCCGGGACAGGGACGGATCAGCCCCAGCATTTT. Its translation is CASSFAPPGTGTDQPQHF.

This clonotype has only a few counts. The chain is built from TRBV12-3 or TRBV12-4 and TRBJ2-7, with 9 bases fitting TRBD2. This CDR3 has 15 residues. Trimming took 5 bases from V and 6 from J; bases not matched to a gene: 11. CDR3 bases: TGTGCCAGCAGTCCCCTTGCGGGAGGGCCACCCGAGCAGTACTTC. Translated, it gives CASSPLAGGPPEQYF.

This clonotype showed up just a few times. V is TRBV4-3 and J is TRBJ2-3, with TRBD2 matching over 11 bases. The CDR3 runs to 18 residues. Losses at the gene ends were 4 bases for V and 0 bases for J; bases not matched to a gene: 9. CDR1 is LGHNA and CDR2 is YSLEER in the germline V gene. This CDR3 is CASSLGTSGVSSTDTQYF. The CDR3 DNA is TGCGCCAGCAGCCTCGGGACTAGCGGAGTCTCTAGCACAGATACGCAGTATTTT.

This clonotype showed up many times. The rearrangement uses TRBV5-1 and TRBJ2-7; TRBD2 might be the D (6 bases). The CDR3 sequence is 14 residues long. The germline CDR1 and CDR2 sequences are SGHRS and YFSETQ. The V end was cut by 4 bases, the J end by 3 bases, with 14 bases between. CDR3 DNA: TGCGCCAGCAGCGGTAGCGGACCCGGCTACGAGCAGTACTTC. Its protein product is CASSGSGPGYEQYF.

This clonotype has just a few counts. CDR3 in amino acids: CASRGTGSYNEQFF. DNA of the CDR3: TGTGCCAGCAGGGGGACAGGCTCCTACAATGAGCAGTTCTTC. V usage is TRBV7-2 and J usage is TRBJ2-1; 8 bases line up with TRBD1. CDR1 is SGHTA, CDR2 FQGNSA, per germline. This CDR3 has 14 amino acids. J was trimmed by 0 bases and V by 6 bases; bases with no gene match: 1.

This clonotype has at least ten counts. This chain connects TRBV7-2 to TRBJ1-3, with D uncertain. Germline CDR1 reads SGHTA; CDR2 reads FQGNSA. The CDR3 contains 15 residues. Between the trimmed V and J ends, which lost 1 base and 0 bases, there was a span of 7 bases. This chain's CDR3 is CASSLGGTSGNTIYF. CDR3 nucleotide sequence: TGTGCCAGCAGCTTAGGTGGAACCTCTGGAAACACCATATATTTT.

The rearrangement links TRBV7-2 to TRBJ2-5, with 7 bases identical to TRBD1. The CDR3 runs 15 residues. Trimming took 5 bases from V and 7 from J; bases not matched to a gene: 13. Germline CDR1 SGHTA, CDR2 FQGNSA. CDR3 loop: CASSGQALRLGTQYF. For the CDR3, the DNA is TGTGCCAGCAGCGGACAGGCCTTAAGGTTGGGGACCCAGTACTTC.

The chain combines TRBV7-3 with TRBJ2-2; maybe TRBD1 (6 bases). This CDR3 has 15 amino acids. The V gene's germline CDR1 is SGHTA and CDR2 FQGTGA. V was clipped by 5 bases and J by 6 bases, with 16 bases between them. CDR3 residues: CASSPGVEGAGELFF. CDR3 sequence (DNA): TGTGCCAGCAGCCCAGGGGTAGAAGGAGCCGGGGAGCTGTTTTTT.

The genes are TRBV6-1 and TRBJ1-5; D is ambiguous. Deletions cut 3 bases from V and 2 bases from J, with 5 bases between. Germline V gene sequence: CDR1 MNHNS, CDR2 SASEGT. The CDR3 runs to 13 residues. This chain's CDR3 is CASSDKRNQPQHF. In DNA, the CDR3 is TGTGCCAGCAGTGATAAGCGCAATCAGCCCCAGCATTTT.

This clonotype showed up many times. The chain is built from TRBV15 and TRBJ2-7, with no clear D. V lost 0 bases, J lost 2 bases, and 8 bases lay in between. The germline gives CDR1 LNHNV, CDR2 YYDKDF (reference sequence). There are 14 residues in the CDR3. The CDR3 loop reads CATSRDTGTYEQYF. In nucleotides, the CDR3 is TGTGCCACCAGCAGAGATACGGGTACCTACGAGCAGTACTTC.

The V call is TRBV20-1, the J call TRBJ2-7; a possible D gene is TRBD2 (6 bases). Per the germline V gene, CDR1 is DFQATT and CDR2 is SNEGSKA (reference sequence). Between the trimmed V and J ends, which lost 0 bases and 4 bases, there was a span of 13 bases. The CDR3 runs to 14 residues. The CDR3 sequence: CSAREGLSNYEQYF. The CDR3 region has the DNA TGCAGTGCTAGAGAGGGACTGTCGAATTACGAGCAGTACTTC.

This clonotype came up a few times. CDR3 nucleotides: TGCAGTGCTAGATTGGTGTCAGATACGCAGTATTTT. It encodes CSARLVSDTQYF. The chain employs TRBV20-1 and TRBJ2-3, with D hard to call. V was pared by 2 bases and J by 4 bases, with 7 bases between. In germline, CDR1 is DFQATT, CDR2 SNEGSKA (reference sequence). CDR3 length equals 12 residues.